This TCR beta chain originates from a study of blood T cell repertoires in COVID-19. Authors' data handling: Amplification of reference gene primers was used by the study to estimate nucleated cell counts. The assay was immunoSEQ multiplex PCR, and TCRdb's table has in-frame clones only and misses some. V and J calls and clone size are those listed in that table; D and trimming were worked out from the DNA. The table records 350,000 or so clones, approximately 82% of them present only once. Trimming cost V 4 bases and J 0 bases, with 16 bases left between them. Germline loops: CDR1 MNHEY, CDR2 SMNVEV (reference sequence). The length of the CDR3 is 16 residues.

The specimen sequenced was peripheral blood. The chain links TRBV27 to TRBJ2-7, with D maybe TRBD1 (5 bases). The sequence was collected from a young man with active or convalescent COVID-19. The CDR3 nucleotides read TGTGCCAGCAGTTCCTACAGGATGGGTCCCTCCTACGAGCAGTACTTC. The encoded protein is CASSSYRMGPSYEQYF.